This paragraph covers one TCR beta chain sequence. Its antigen is still unknown. The record originates from a study of graft-versus-host responses after intestinal transplantation. Study context: Induction with anti-thymocyte globulin, then tacrolimus and steroids for three to four years, was given to all recipients. Study findings and constraints: GvH clonotypes were identified within recipient marrow, with a subset emerging first in ileum or blood. Early post-transplant falls in HvG clones accompanied the peak levels of circulating GvH clones. Individuals carrying graft-donor T cell macrochimerism showed high graft-versus-host to host-versus-graft clonal ratios in allografts.

Measured with immunoSEQ multiplex PCR; TCRdb has only the in-frame clones, and not every one. The data contain some 96,000 clones, 87% of them singletons. Per the germline V gene, CDR1 is SGDLS and CDR2 is YYNGEE. The ends lost 8 bases at V and 6 bases at J; junction bases unmatched: 5. The CDR3 runs to 13 residues. The TCR was taken from a human donor who was the organ donor for an intestinal transplant. Sequenced material: unstimulated CD4+ T cells sorted from spleen or lymph node cells, taken before transplant. The rearrangement links TRBV9 to TRBJ2-2; 9 nucleotides agree with TRBD1. CDR3 sequence reads: CASRTGEAGELFF. CDR3 nucleotides: TGTGCCAGTCGGACAGGGGAGGCCGGGGAGCTGTTTTTT.